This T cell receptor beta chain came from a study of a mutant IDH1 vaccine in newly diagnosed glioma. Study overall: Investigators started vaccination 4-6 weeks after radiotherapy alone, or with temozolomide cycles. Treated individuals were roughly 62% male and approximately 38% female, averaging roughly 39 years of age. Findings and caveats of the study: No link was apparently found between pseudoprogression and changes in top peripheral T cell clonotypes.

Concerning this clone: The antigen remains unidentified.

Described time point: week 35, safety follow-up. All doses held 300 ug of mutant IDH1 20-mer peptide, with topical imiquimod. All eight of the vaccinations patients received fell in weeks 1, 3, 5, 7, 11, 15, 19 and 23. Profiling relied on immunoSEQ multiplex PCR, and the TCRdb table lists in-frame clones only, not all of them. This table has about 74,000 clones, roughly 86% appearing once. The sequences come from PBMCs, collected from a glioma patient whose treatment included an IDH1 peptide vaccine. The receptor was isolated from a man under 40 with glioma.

CDR3 sequence: CASSTQGEQYF. CDR3 DNA sequence: TGTGCCAGCAGTACTCAAGGCGAGCAGTACTTC. The J gene is TRBJ2-7, the V gene TRBV6-5; D unclear. Germline V CDR1 and CDR2: MNHEY, SVGAGI. Trimming cost V 5 bases and J 6 bases, with 8 bases left between them. The CDR3 has 11 residues.